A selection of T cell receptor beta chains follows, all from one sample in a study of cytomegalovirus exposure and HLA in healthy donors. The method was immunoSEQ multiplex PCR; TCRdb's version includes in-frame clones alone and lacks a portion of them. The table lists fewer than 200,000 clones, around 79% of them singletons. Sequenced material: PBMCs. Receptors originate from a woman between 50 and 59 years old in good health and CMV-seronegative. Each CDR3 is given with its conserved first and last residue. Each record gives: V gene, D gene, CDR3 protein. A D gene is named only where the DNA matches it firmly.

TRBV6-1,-,CASQQYLANTGELFF
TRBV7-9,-,CASSIRSGISTMNTEAFF
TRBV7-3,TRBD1,CASSFIRQGEQFF
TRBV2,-,CASRQGQGDTQYF
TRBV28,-,CASSSGVVYEQYF
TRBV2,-,CASSEASVSSGNTIYF
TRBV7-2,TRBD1,CASSLRDRGASGANGLTF
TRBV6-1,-,CASSEGSLATYEQYF
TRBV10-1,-,CASSDGRDTDTQYF
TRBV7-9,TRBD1,CSSSLVGQGMEQPQHF
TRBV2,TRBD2,CASRGRRVSGRAAETQYF
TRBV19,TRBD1,CASSGQVFVYNEQFF
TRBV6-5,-,CASSFGLGNTGELFF
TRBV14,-,CASSQDRGYFYEQYF
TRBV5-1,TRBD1,CASSPPGQGQGDIQYF
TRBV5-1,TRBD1,CASSRGTGSGGEQYF
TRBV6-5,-,CASRRGGKNTEAFF
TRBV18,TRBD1,CASSTDRVGNQPQHF
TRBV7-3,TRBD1,CASSGTGINNEQFF
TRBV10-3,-,CAIAQGPGEKLFF
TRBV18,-,CASSPLTEYGYTF
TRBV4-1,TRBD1,CASSPRTLAGGRSFNQPQHF
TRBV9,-,CASSVGPPIAFLNTGELFF
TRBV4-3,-,CASSQAPQGSLKEQYF
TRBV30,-,CAFSGGADQPQHF
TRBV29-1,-,CSVEGGRWFTEAFF
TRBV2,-,CASSQGLPGETQYF
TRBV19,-,CASSISSNSYEQYF
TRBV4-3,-,CASSQEQHLNPQHF
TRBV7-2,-,CASSSHGGLYNEQFF
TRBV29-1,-,CSVVPRQAVIMNTEAFF
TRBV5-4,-,CASSPRAGLTEAFF